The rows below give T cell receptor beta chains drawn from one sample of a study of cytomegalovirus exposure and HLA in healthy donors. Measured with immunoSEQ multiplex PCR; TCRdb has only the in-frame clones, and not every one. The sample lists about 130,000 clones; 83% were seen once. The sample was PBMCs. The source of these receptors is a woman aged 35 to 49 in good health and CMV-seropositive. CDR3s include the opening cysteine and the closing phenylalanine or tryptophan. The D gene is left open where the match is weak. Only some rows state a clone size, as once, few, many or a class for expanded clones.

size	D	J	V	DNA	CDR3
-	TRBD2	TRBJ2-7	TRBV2	TGTGCCAGCAGGGAAATAGCGGGAACCCTTTACGAGCAGTACTTC	CASREIAGTLYEQYF
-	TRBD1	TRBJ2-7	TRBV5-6	TGTGCCAGCAGCTTCGGACAGGGGGTCTACGAGCAGTACTTC	CASSFGQGVYEQYF
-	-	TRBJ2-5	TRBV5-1	TGCGCCAGCAGCTTGGCGGGGGTAGTAGAGACCCAGTACTTC	CASSLAGVVETQYF
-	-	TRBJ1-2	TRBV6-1	TGTGCCAGCAGGGACAGAGCTAACTATGGCTACACCTTC	CASRDRANYGYTF
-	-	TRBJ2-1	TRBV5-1	TGCGCCAGCAGCTTGGGGGCCGGGAGTGGCTCCTACAATGAGCAGTTCTTC	CASSLGAGSGSYNEQFF
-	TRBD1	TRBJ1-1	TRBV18	TGTGCCAGCTCACCACAGCAGGGGGCGAACACTGAAGCTTTCTTT	CASSPQQGANTEAFF
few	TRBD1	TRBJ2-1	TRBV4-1	TGCGCCAGCAGCCAAGTAGGGGGCTTCGATGAGCAGTTCTTC	CASSQVGGFDEQFF
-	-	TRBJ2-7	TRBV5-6	TGTGCCAGCAGCAGCCTCTCCTACGAGCAGTACTTC	CASSSLSYEQYF
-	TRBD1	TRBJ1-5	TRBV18	TGTGCCAGCTCACCACCGGAGGAACAGGGGCGTCGCAATCAGCCCCAGCATTTT	CASSPPEEQGRRNQPQHF
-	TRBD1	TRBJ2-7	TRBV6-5	TGTGCCAGCAGTTACCAGGGGGCCCCCTACGAGCAGTACTTC	CASSYQGAPYEQYF
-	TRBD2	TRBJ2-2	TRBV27	TGTGCCAGCAGAGCGGGAGTCTCGACCGGGGAGCTGTTTTTT	CASRAGVSTGELFF
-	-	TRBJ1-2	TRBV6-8	TGTGCTCCAGTATCGTGGGAGCACTATGGCTACACCTTC	CAPVSWEHYGYTF
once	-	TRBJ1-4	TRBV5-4	TGTGCCAGCAGCTTAAGAGATGAAAAACTGTTTTTT	CASSLRDEKLFF
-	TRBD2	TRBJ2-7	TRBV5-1	TGCGCCAGCAGCTTGCCGTCTAGCGGGAGCGAGCAGTACTTC	CASSLPSSGSEQYF
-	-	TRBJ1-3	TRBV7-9	TGTTCCAGCAGTTCCCTTGGAAACACCATATATTTT	CSSSSLGNTIYF
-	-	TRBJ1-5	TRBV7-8	TGTGCCAGCAGCTTCCCGGGAGGTCGGAATCAGCCCCAGCATTTT	CASSFPGGRNQPQHF
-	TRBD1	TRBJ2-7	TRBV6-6	TGTGCCAGCAGTGGACAGGGACAGGGATTCCCCTACGAGCAGTACTTC	CASSGQGQGFPYEQYF
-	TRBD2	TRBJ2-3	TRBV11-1	TGTGCCAGCAGCTTCCTTAGCGGGAATTCGTTGAATACGCAGTATTTT	CASSFLSGNSLNTQYF
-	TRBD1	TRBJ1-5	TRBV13	TGTGCCAGCAGCTCCGACAGGGGGACCCTGGACAATCAGCCCCAGCATTTT	CASSSDRGTLDNQPQHF
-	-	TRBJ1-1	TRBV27	TGTGCCAGCAGTCCACAGGGATTCACTGAAGCTTTCTTT	CASSPQGFTEAFF
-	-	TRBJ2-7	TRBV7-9	TGTGCCAGCAGCACCTCGAGGAGTAGAGGTCACGAGCAGTACTTC	CASSTSRSRGHEQYF
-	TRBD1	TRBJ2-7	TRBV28	TGTGCCAGCAGCCGTTCGACAGGGCCGGGAGAGCAGTACTTC	CASSRSTGPGEQYF
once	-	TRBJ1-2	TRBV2	TGTGCCAGCAGTGAATTTAACGCAGGGGATGGCTACACCTTC	CASSEFNAGDGYTF
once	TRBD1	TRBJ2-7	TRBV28	TGTGCCAGCAGCACGGGACAGGCGAGCTCCTACGAGCAGTACTTC	CASSTGQASSYEQYF
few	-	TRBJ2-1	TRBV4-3	TGCGCCAGCAGCCAATCGGACACATACAATGAGCAGTTCTTC	CASSQSDTYNEQFF
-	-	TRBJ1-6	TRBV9	TGTGCCAGCAGCCCGGGAGGGACCTTAGTTTCACCCCTCCACTTT	CASSPGGTLVSPLHF
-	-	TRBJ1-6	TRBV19	TGTGCCAGCCGACAGAGCTCCTATAATTCACCCCTCCACTTT	CASRQSSYNSPLHF
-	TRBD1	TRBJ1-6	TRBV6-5	TGTGCCAGCAGTTGGGGACAGCTAAATTCACCCCTCCACTTT	CASSWGQLNSPLHF
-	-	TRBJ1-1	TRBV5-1	TGCGCCAGCAGCTCTACAGGGTACACTGAAGCTTTCTTT	CASSSTGYTEAFF
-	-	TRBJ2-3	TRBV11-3	TGTGCCAGCAGCTTAGGGGCCAGAAACACAGATACGCAGTATTTT	CASSLGARNTDTQYF
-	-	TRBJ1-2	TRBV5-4	TGTGCCAGCAGCTTGTTTGGGGGGGGCTACACCTTC	CASSLFGGGYTF
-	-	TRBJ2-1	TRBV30	TGTGCCTTCCGTCAGGGCCCACACAATGAGCAGTTCTTC	CAFRQGPHNEQFF
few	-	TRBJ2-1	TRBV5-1	TGCGCCAGCAGCCAGGGCCTTGACTACAATGAGCAGTTCTTC	CASSQGLDYNEQFF
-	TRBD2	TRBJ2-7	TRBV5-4	TGTGCCAGCAGAACGGGACTAGCGGGAGGGCCGGGGGAGGAGCAGTACTTC	CASRTGLAGGPGEEQYF
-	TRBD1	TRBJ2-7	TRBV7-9	TGTGCCAGCAGCGGGGGGACAGGCTACGAGCAGTACTTC	CASSGGTGYEQYF
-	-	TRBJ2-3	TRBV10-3	TGTGCCATCAGTGAGTCCCAGGGACTGGGCACAGATACGCAGTATTTT	CAISESQGLGTDTQYF
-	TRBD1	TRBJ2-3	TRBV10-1	TGCGCCAGCGGGGGACAGGGTTTTCTGTATTTT	CASGGQGFLYF
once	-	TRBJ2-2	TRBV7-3	TGTGCCAGCAGCTCAGGGGGGGAGCTGTTTTTT	CASSSGGELFF
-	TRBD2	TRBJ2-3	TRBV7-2	TGTGCCAGCAGCCCGACTAGCGGGGCTAGCACAGATACGCAGTATTTT	CASSPTSGASTDTQYF
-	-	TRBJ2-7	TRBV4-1	TGCGCCAGCAGCAACCGGGACACAACCTACGAGCAGTACTTC	CASSNRDTTYEQYF
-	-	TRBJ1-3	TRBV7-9	TGTGCCAGCAGCTTAGCGGACACCCCGGTATCTGGAAACACCATATATTTT	CASSLADTPVSGNTIYF
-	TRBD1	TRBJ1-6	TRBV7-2	TGTGCCAGCAGCCAGGACAGGGGGCTTAGGTCACCCCTCCACTTT	CASSQDRGLRSPLHF
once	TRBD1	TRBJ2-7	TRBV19	TGTGCCAGTAGTAGGGACAGGGCCTCCTACGAGCAGTACTTC	CASSRDRASYEQYF